This entry is about one TCR beta chain. The junction does not match germline at one end; this may be a read error. This sample is drawn from a study of tumor and adjacent non-tumor tissue in lung cancer. Three rounds of nested PCR, following a modified ARM-PCR protocol, produced the TCRbeta library. TCRdb analysed the multiplex PCR reads with MiXCR anew, one entry per CDR3 protein. The sample lists around 140,000 distinct CDR3 sequences; approximately 72% were seen once. This sample's RNA came from whole unsorted tissue. The sequencing sample was made of lung tumor tissue. The TCR sequence derives from a man in his 60s with small cell lung cancer.

The CDR3 protein is CASNLEDNTYTQYF. The CDR3 coding sequence is TGTGCCAGCAACTTGGAGGACAACACATATACGCAGTATTTT. This chain links TRBV5-4 with TRBJ2-3, with D perhaps matching TRBD1 or TRBD2 (5 bases each). The length of the CDR3 is 14 residues. CDR1 is SGHNT and CDR2 is YYREEE in the germline V gene (reference sequence). Drawing the rest from reference TRBV5-4 and TRBJ2-3, the complete variable domain is ETGVTQSPTHLIKTRGQQVTLRCSSQSGHNTVSWYQQALGQGPQFIFQYYREEENGRGNFPPRFSGLQFPNYSSELNVNALELDDSALYLCASNLEDNTYTQYFGPGTRLTVL.